The clone carrying this TCR beta chain has more than one count but fewer than ten. The sample is drawn from a study of blood T cell repertoires in COVID-19. Study summary: Samples of COVID-19 (acute and convalescent) were obtained from the United States, Italy and Spain. Sample material is recorded as cDNA or gDNA derived from T cells, B-cell-depleted T cells, or PBMCs.

V was trimmed by 4 bases and J by 3 bases, leaving 8 bases between them. Germline V gene data show CDR1 as SGHRS and CDR2 as YFSETQ. The CDR3 covers 12 residues. Per the study methods: Researchers report that nucleated cell counts were estimated from reference gene primer amplification. Here immunoSEQ multiplex PCR was the method, and the copy in TCRdb shows in-frame clones only, minus some. The V and J calls and clone size were taken over from that table, and D and trimming were inferred from the DNA. The sample yields tens of thousands of clones, roughly 76% seen once. The clonotype was recovered from a man between 65 and 79 years old with active or convalescent COVID-19. Sequencing used peripheral blood. This chain links TRBV5-1 with TRBJ2-7; D may be TRBD1 (6 bases). The CDR3 DNA sequence: TGCGCCAGCAGCCAGGGACACTACGAGCAGTACTTC. Protein sequence: CASSQGHYEQYF.